This TCR beta chain was identified in a study of T-cell reconstitution after alpha-beta-depleted transplantation in children. Trimming took 6 bases from V and 4 from J, leaving 27 bases between them. The CDR3 loop spans 18 amino acids. Researchers prepared the TCRbeta library using unique molecular identifiers, the study reports. TCRdb reprocessed the PCR reads with MiXCR, giving one entry per CDR3 protein. There are a few hundred thousand distinct CDR3 sequences in the sample; over 10% occur only once, and around 2% lies in the top ten. The sequence was collected from a male patient between 10 and 17 years old who had a stem cell transplant for acute myeloid leukemia, so the T cells may come from the graft donor. The chain joins TRBV12-3 or TRBV12-4 to TRBJ1-1; no firm D call. The sequences come from PBMCs, mostly from graft donor cells, collected 360 days after TCRalphabeta/CD19-depleted stem cell transplant. CDR3 sequence reads: CASSFIPVGYRSSTEAFF. The CDR3 DNA follows: TGTGCCAGCAGCTTCATACCCGTAGGGTATAGATCTAGCACTGAAGCTTTCTTT.